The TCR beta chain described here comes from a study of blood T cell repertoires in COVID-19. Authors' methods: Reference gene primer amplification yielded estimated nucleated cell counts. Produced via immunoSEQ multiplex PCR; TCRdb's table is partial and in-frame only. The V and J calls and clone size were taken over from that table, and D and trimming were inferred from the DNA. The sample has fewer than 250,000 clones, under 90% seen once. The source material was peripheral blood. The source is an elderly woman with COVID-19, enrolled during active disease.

CDR3 in DNA: TGTGCCAGCAGTTACTTAGGGCCTAGGGGGAACACCGGGGAGCTGTTTTTT. This gives the protein CASSYLGPRGNTGELFF. The chain links TRBV6-2 or TRBV6-3 to TRBJ2-2, with D possibly being TRBD1 (5 bases). V was cut by 1 base and J by 1 base, with 13 bases left in between. CDR3 length: 17 residues. Looked up from germline, CDR1 is MNHEY and CDR2 is SVGEGT.